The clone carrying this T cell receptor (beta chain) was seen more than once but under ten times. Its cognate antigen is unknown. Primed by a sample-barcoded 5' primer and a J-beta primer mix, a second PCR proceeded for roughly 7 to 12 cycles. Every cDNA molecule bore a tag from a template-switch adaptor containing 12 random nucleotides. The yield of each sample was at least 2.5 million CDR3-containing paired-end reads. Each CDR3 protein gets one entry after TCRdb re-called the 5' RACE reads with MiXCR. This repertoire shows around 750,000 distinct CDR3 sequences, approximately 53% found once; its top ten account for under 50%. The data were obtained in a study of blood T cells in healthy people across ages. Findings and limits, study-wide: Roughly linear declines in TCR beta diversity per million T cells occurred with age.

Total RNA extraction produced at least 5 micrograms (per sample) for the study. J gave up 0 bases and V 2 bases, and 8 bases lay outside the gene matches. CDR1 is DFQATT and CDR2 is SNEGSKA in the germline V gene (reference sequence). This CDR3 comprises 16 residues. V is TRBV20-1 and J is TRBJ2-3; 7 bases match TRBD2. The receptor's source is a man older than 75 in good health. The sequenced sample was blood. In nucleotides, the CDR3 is TGCAGTGCTAGACCCCAACTAGCGACAAGCACAGATACGCAGTATTTT. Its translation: CSARPQLATSTDTQYF.